The 29 T cell receptor beta chains below come from one sample, sequenced in a study of T cell changes during pregnancy in multiple sclerosis. TCRdb's table, derived via immunoSEQ multiplex PCR, lists solely in-frame clones and lacks some. The sample lists over 35,000 clones, approximately 90% seen once, with 0.45% to 0.55% in the top ten. This sample comprised CD4+ T cells from peripheral blood mononuclear cells, obtained in the third trimester of pregnancy. These TCRs come from a female donor in good health, enrolled as a control in a pregnancy study.

In its sample, this clone was seen once. V and J are TRBV7-8 and TRBJ2-2, with D maybe TRBD2 (5 bases). The CDR3 length is 18 residues. V lost 5 bases and J 0 bases, leaving 19 bases between the germline ends. The germline V gene encodes CDR1 SGHVS and CDR2 FQNEAQ. The CDR3 nucleotides read TGTGCCAGCAGCCAGGTGGTCCAGCGGTCCTCGAACACCGGGGAGCTGTTTTTT. Amino acids: CASSQVVQRSSNTGELFF.

This chain uses TRBV29-1 with TRBJ2-5, with TRBD2 matching over 9 bases. Germline assignment: CDR1 SQVTM and CDR2 ANQGSEA. Germline trimming cut 5 bases from V and 2 bases from J; bases unmatched to any gene: 9. This CDR3 has 15 residues. The CDR3 loop is CSVSWTSAKQETQYF. The CDR3 nucleotides are TGCAGCGTTTCGTGGACTAGCGCGAAACAAGAGACCCAGTACTTC.

As regards this clone: Germline and junction disagree at one end, which may indicate a read error. The J gene is TRBJ1-2, the V gene TRBV9; the D is unclear. Germline-derived CDR1 and CDR2 are SGDLS and YYNGEE. The CDR3 consists of 14 residues. The CDR3 loop is CASTVDGANYGYTF. The CDR3 DNA follows: TGTGCCAGCACCGTAGATGGAGCCAACTATGGCTACACCTTC.

The CDR3 sequence: CASSLALGLAPREQYF. The CDR3 coding sequence is TGCGCCAGCAGCTTGGCCTTGGGACTAGCCCCCAGGGAGCAGTACTTC. V is TRBV5-1 and J is TRBJ2-7; 9 positions match TRBD2. This CDR3 has 16 residues. V lost 0 bases, J lost 7 bases, and 11 bases stayed unmatched. Germline V gene data show CDR1 as SGHRS and CDR2 as YFSETQ.

This clone came up a few times. The chain joins TRBV7-9 to TRBJ1-1; D uncertain. The CDR3 sequence is 14 residues long. V dropped 2 bases and J dropped 0 bases, with 7 bases sitting between them. Germline CDR1 is SEHNR and CDR2 is FQNEAQ (reference sequence). CDR3: CASSLSVLNTEAFF. CDR3 coding DNA: TGTGCCAGCAGCTTATCGGTTCTGAACACTGAAGCTTTCTTT.

V gene TRBV27 combines with J gene TRBJ2-7; the match to TRBD2 covers 15 bases. The V segment lost 0 bases and the J segment 0 bases; nucleotides outside the gene matches: 3. The CDR3 has 18 amino acids. The V gene's germline CDR1 is MNHEY and CDR2 SMNVEV (reference sequence). The CDR3 nucleotides read TGTGCCAGCAGTTTATCCGGACTAGCGGGGGGGAGCTCCTACGAGCAGTACTTC. Translation gives CASSLSGLAGGSSYEQYF.

The count of this clone is one. This sequence joins TRBV19 and TRBJ1-2, with TRBD1 as a possible D gene (5 bases). Germline V lookup: CDR1 LNHDA, CDR2 SQIVND (reference sequence). Trimming removed 6 bases at V and 0 bases at J, with 14 bases between. The CDR3 is made up of 15 amino acids. The CDR3 loop is CASRQQAQANYGYTF. DNA of the CDR3: TGTGCCAGTAGACAACAGGCCCAAGCTAACTATGGCTACACCTTC.

This rearrangement joins TRBV20-1 to TRBJ2-1; D gene uncertain. CDR1 is DFQATT, CDR2 SNEGSKA, per germline (reference sequence). The CDR3 length is 11 residues. V lost 3 bases and J lost 6, with 6 bases in between. CDR3: CSASSGNEQFF. The CDR3 nucleotides read TGCAGTGCTAGCTCCGGCAATGAGCAGTTCTTC.

The chain recombines TRBV19 with TRBJ2-6; 11 positions agree with TRBD1. Trimming removed 3 bases from V and 0 bases from J; junction bases left unmatched: 10. Germline V lookup: CDR1 LNHDA, CDR2 SQIVND (reference sequence). There are 20 residues in the CDR3. Here the CDR3 reads CASSIPKDRGHISGANVLTF. CDR3 nucleotides: TGTGCCAGTAGTATTCCCAAGGACAGGGGGCACATCTCTGGGGCCAACGTCCTGACTTTC.

V gene TRBV6-6 combines with J gene TRBJ2-7, with 9 bases fitting TRBD2. With V trimmed by 2 bases and J by 0 bases, 2 bases remained unmatched. Germline loops: CDR1 MNHNY, CDR2 SVGAGI (reference sequence). This CDR3 has 15 residues. The CDR3 DNA follows: TGTGCCAGCAGTTACGCGGGGGGGAGCTCCTACGAGCAGTACTTC. This translates into CASSYAGGSSYEQYF.

A single count supports this clone. The CDR3 spells CASSFGTAGYGYTF. The DNA for the CDR3 is TGCGCCAGCAGCTTCGGGACAGCAGGCTATGGCTACACCTTC. The chain employs TRBV5-1 and TRBJ1-2; 7 bases agree with TRBD1. The CDR3 is 14 residues long. Trimming removed 2 bases from V and 4 bases from J; junction bases left unmatched: 5. The germline CDR1 and CDR2 sequences are SGHRS and YFSETQ.

The table lists this clone with a count of one. The chain has TRBV7-9 and TRBJ1-2, with TRBD1 identical over 7 bases. CDR3 length: 15 amino acids. With 3 bases clipped from V and 7 bases from J, the junction kept 11 bases outside the gene matches. Germline CDR1 reads SEHNR; CDR2 reads FQNEAQ (reference sequence). This CDR3 is CASSFLLGGDGGYTF. DNA for the CDR3: TGTGCCAGCAGCTTTTTGTTAGGGGGCGACGGTGGCTACACCTTC.

The J gene is TRBJ1-3, the V gene TRBV15; no clear D. V was pared by 0 bases and J by 0 bases, with 12 bases between. CDR3 size: 17 residues. CDR1 and CDR2 (germline): LNHNV, YYDKDF (reference sequence). The CDR3 loop reads CATSREGDIFSGNTIYF. The CDR3 coding sequence is TGTGCCACCAGCAGAGAGGGAGACATTTTCTCTGGAAACACCATATATTTT.

The chain uses TRBV19 and TRBJ2-5, with TRBD1 matching 8 bases. V shed 6 bases, J shed 7 bases, and the junction held 4 bases outside the gene matches. The CDR3 runs 12 residues. Germline CDR1 is LNHDA and CDR2 is SQIVND (reference sequence). In nucleotides, the CDR3 is TGTGCCAGTAGGGACAGGGATTGGACCCAGTACTTC. Translation gives CASRDRDWTQYF.

This chain links TRBV7-9 with TRBJ2-1; 10 bases map to TRBD2. Germline CDR1 is SEHNR and CDR2 is FQNEAQ (reference sequence). J gave up 7 bases and V 1 base, and 10 bases lay outside the gene matches. The CDR3 runs 17 residues. The CDR3 loop is CASSLERTSGDANEQFF. CDR3 in DNA: TGTGCCAGCAGCTTAGAACGAACTAGCGGGGATGCGAATGAGCAGTTCTTC.

This sequence joins TRBV2 and TRBJ1-2; TRBD1 aligns across 7 bases. Germline CDR1 is SNHLY and CDR2 is FYNNEI. With V trimmed by 4 bases and J by 2 bases, 4 bases remained unmatched. The CDR3 loop spans 14 amino acids. CDR3 sequence (DNA): TGTGCCAGCAGTGCTACACAGGGGAACTATGGCTACACCTTC. Protein product: CASSATQGNYGYTF.

V and J are TRBV5-5 and TRBJ1-2, with TRBD1 matching 7 bases. Losses at the gene ends were 5 bases for V and 8 bases for J; bases not matched to a gene: 12. This CDR3 region has 14 residues. Germline CDR1 is SGHKS and CDR2 is YYEKEE (reference sequence). The CDR3 nucleotides are TGTGCCAGCAGACTGAAAGGGGGCGCCCGGGGCTACACCTTC. This gives the protein CASRLKGGARGYTF.

The rearrangement links TRBV6-1 to TRBJ1-2; 7 bases are a match to TRBD1. V lost 3 bases to trimming and J lost 4 bases; unmatched junction nucleotides: 2. The CDR3 is made up of 13 amino acids. Germline CDR1 and CDR2: MNHNS and SASEGT. The CDR3 DNA reads as TGTGCCAGCAGTGACTCAGGGGGCTATGGCTACACCTTC. This translates into CASSDSGGYGYTF.

CDR3 in DNA: TGTGCCAGCAGTTCGGTATGGTGGAACACCGGGGAGCTGTTTTTT. Translating gives CASSSVWWNTGELFF. This sequence joins TRBV27 and TRBJ2-2; the D is unclear. Trimming cost V 4 bases and J 1 base, with 10 bases left between them. The germline gives CDR1 MNHEY, CDR2 SMNVEV (reference sequence). The CDR3 runs 15 residues.

The rearrangement links TRBV6-1 to TRBJ1-2; D possibly corresponds to TRBD1 (6 bases). This CDR3 has 15 residues. V dropped 7 bases and J dropped 4 bases, with 19 bases sitting between them. Germline lookup yields CDR1 MNHNS and CDR2 SASEGT. In nucleotides, the CDR3 is TGTGCCAGCAATCCCCAGACAGGCCAATTCTATGGCTACACCTTC. Its translation is CASNPQTGQFYGYTF.

The V call is TRBV29-1, the J call TRBJ2-3; 7 positions match TRBD1. V lost 7 bases to trimming and J lost 9 bases; unmatched junction nucleotides: 10. Germline values: CDR1 SQVTM, CDR2 ANQGSEA. The CDR3 is 12 residues long. CDR3 in amino acids: CSAGTASTTQYF. CDR3 DNA: TGCAGCGCTGGGACAGCCTCAACAACGCAGTATTTT.

This sequence joins TRBV6-6 and TRBJ1-3, with D possibly TRBD1 on 5 matching bases. This CDR3 spans 16 amino acids. Trimming shortened V by 6 bases and J by 2 bases, and 17 bases separated the two germline ends. Germline-derived CDR1 and CDR2 are MNHNY and SVGAGI (reference sequence). CDR3 loop: CASSEGLTIAGNTIYF. In DNA form, the CDR3 reads TGTGCCAGCAGCGAGGGACTTACCATAGCTGGAAACACCATATATTTT.

This rearrangement joins TRBV27 to TRBJ2-7; 8 nucleotides align to TRBD1. In germline, CDR1 is MNHEY, CDR2 SMNVEV (reference sequence). Trimming cost V 5 bases and J 0 bases; bases outside gene matches: 15. The CDR3 consists of 18 residues. CDR3 sequence reads: CASSQAAGTGRPSYEQYF. The CDR3, as DNA: TGTGCCAGCAGTCAAGCTGCCGGGACAGGACGACCCTCCTACGAGCAGTACTTC.

V gene TRBV28 combines with J gene TRBJ2-2, with D possibly TRBD1 on 5 matching bases. Deletions cut 6 bases from V and 0 bases from J, with 14 bases between. CDR1 MDHEN and CDR2 SYDVKM come from the germline V gene. This CDR3 has 16 amino acids. CDR3: CASRLDSSANTGELFF. In nucleotides, the CDR3 is TGTGCCAGCAGGTTAGACAGCAGCGCGAACACCGGGGAGCTGTTTTTT.

V gene TRBV19 combines with J gene TRBJ2-5, with TRBD2 identical over 11 bases. This CDR3 region has 15 residues. Trimming cost V 7 bases and J 4 bases; bases outside gene matches: 8. Germline V gene lookup returns CDR1 LNHDA and CDR2 SQIVND (reference sequence). This CDR3 is CASKASGGWGETQYF. The CDR3 DNA reads as TGTGCCAGTAAGGCTAGCGGGGGGTGGGGAGAGACCCAGTACTTC.

The chain has TRBV30 and TRBJ2-7, with D possibly TRBD1 on 6 matching bases. Trimming cost V 3 bases and J 0 bases, with 9 bases left between them. CDR3 length: 13 amino acids. Germline V gene lookup returns CDR1 GTSNPN and CDR2 SVGIG (reference sequence). The CDR3 is CAWSRDTSYEQYF. Here the CDR3 DNA reads TGTGCCTGGAGCCGGGACACCTCCTACGAGCAGTACTTC.

This clone was seen just once. J is TRBJ2-1 and V is TRBV7-2; TRBD2 might be the D (5 bases). V was clipped by 5 bases and J by 2 bases, with 7 bases between them. CDR1 and CDR2 (germline): SGHTA, FQGNSA. This CDR3 comprises 13 residues. CDR3 sequence (DNA): TGTGCCAGCAGCGCGGGCCCCTACAATGAGCAGTTCTTC. This encodes CASSAGPYNEQFF.

The V call is TRBV11-3, the J call TRBJ2-3, with 7 bases fitting TRBD1. V trimming: 8 bases; J trimming: 2 bases; junction bases outside the gene matches: 7. The CDR3 runs to 14 residues. Germline CDR1 SGHNT, CDR2 YENEEA. The CDR3 region has the DNA TGTGCCAGCTCGAGGGGGCTGGACACAGATACGCAGTATTTT. This sequence encodes CASSRGLDTDTQYF.

This chain joins TRBV5-1 and TRBJ2-1, with D maybe TRBD1 (6 bases). Trimming cost V 4 bases and J 7 bases, with 9 bases left between them. The V gene's germline CDR1 is SGHRS and CDR2 YFSETQ. This CDR3 spans 12 amino acids. The CDR3 here is CASSGTRNEQFF. Here the CDR3 DNA reads TGCGCCAGCAGCGGGACAAGGAATGAGCAGTTCTTC.